This TCR beta chain comes out of a study of regulatory T cells in long-lasting Graves disease. Findings of the study overall: Persistent disease was characterized by preferential usage of TRBV28, TRBJ1-2 and TRBJ2-5.

In its sample, this clonotype was seen a few times. The antigen remains undetermined. Time point in this sample: persistent/refractory GD, antithyroid drugs over 5 years with positive TRAb. TCR sequences were obtained from RNA taken from PBMCs. Arm-PCR of CDR3 regions and iRepertoire HTBI primers were used to build TCR beta libraries. TCRdb processed the multiplex PCR reads anew with MiXCR; each CDR3 protein has one entry. The data hold about 660,000 distinct CDR3 sequences, with 25% to 35% observed a single time. Germline CDR1 reads SGHRS; CDR2 reads YFSETQ. The CDR3 has 17 residues. After removal of 2 bases from V and 3 bases from J, the junction contained 11 bases not matched to a gene.

The V call is TRBV5-1, the J call TRBJ1-1; TRBD1 agrees at 9 bases. The sample was peripheral blood mononuclear cells (PBMCs), taken when the disease was refractory, from a patient treated with antithyroid drugs. This sequence originates from a female donor with Graves disease. The CDR3 DNA is TGCGCCAGCAGCTTTAACAGGGGGCGCAGATTTCACACTGAAGCTTTCTTT. Its translation is CASSFNRGRRFHTEAFF.